This T cell receptor beta chain stems from a study of shared clonotypes between healthy human individuals. The wider study: Used for every donor were three CD4 naive, three CD4 memory, two CD8 naive and one CD8 memory plate. Findings and caveats of the study: Blood alone was sampled, and tissue repertoires likely differ. In contrast to clonotypes shared by all four donors, non-shared clonotypes had lower generation probabilities.

V gave up 5 bases and J gave up 4 bases; unmatched junction bases: 0. CDR1 and CDR2 from the germline V gene are GTSNPN and SVGIG (reference sequence). The CDR3 length is 12 residues. As concerns this clone: Its specificity is not known.

Clones were sequenced by immunoSEQ multiplex PCR, and TCRdb holds only the in-frame ones, with some missing. Among millions of clones listed, just under 95% were seen once. It was CD45RO-negative cells, positively selected for CCR7, that made up naive CD8 cells, with terminally differentiated effector memory CD45RA+ cells excluded. Recent acute infections and vaccinations were absent in the healthy HIV-negative adult donors. The sequenced sample was naive CD8+ T cells sorted from blood. The chain couples TRBV30 to TRBJ1-4, with 8 bases matching TRBD1. The origin of this receptor is a young man in good health. The CDR3 sequence is CAWGQGNEKLFF. The DNA for the CDR3 is TGTGCCTGGGGACAGGGTAATGAAAAACTGTTTTTT.